This TCR beta chain was captured in a study of T cell repertoires in aging, cancer and after chemotherapy (dated by TCRdb to the late 2010s). As for the study more broadly: Donors were distributed across six age groups ranging from 30 or younger to 70 or older, with at least three individuals included per group. TCR repertoires from healthy donor controls were recorded over periods of several months to years and showed clear clonal overlap between repeated samplings. The complete dataset included about 8.8 million TCR reads. To examine immunoaging and T cell reconstitution after chemotherapy, the study profiled TCR beta repertoires in peripheral blood from healthy donors and cancer patients. Alongside 95 healthy donors serving as a reference group, the cohort included some 220 cancer patients, of whom about 94 had hematological cancers and 110 to 140 had solid cancers.

What the authors observed across the whole study: In both cancer cohorts, median generation probability rose over the chemotherapy interval, which suggests that the repertoire was reconstituted through rebound thymic output. In healthy donors, the drop in TCR diversity with age came mainly from a loss of richness, whereas in cancer patients a loss of evenness also played a part. Significantly lower blood TCR diversity and higher clonality were observed in untreated patients with hematological or solid cancers than in age-matched healthy donors. The authors noted that the repertoire data do not allow conclusions about immunological memory after chemotherapy.

V is shortened by 0 bases, J by 5 bases, and the region joining them spans 10 bases. The germline V gene provides CDR1 LGHNA and CDR2 YNFKEQ. The CDR3 measures 14 amino acids from cysteine to phenylalanine. The read is trimmed to its CDR3 DNA, 42 bases read in frame from base 1. This clonotype was seen only a few times. Its binding antigen is unknown. No clone much larger than this one lies a single base away; base qualities are absent. TCR beta rearrangements were amplified from genomic DNA extracted from peripheral blood rather than from sorted cells or RNA. Using a mixed TRB-A/B primer pool, multiplex touch-down PCR amplified rearranged TRB sequences covering the V, D and J segments. Illumina adapters and sample indices were attached to the amplicons through two consecutive PCR reactions run with Phusion HS II polymerase. Amplicons were gel-purified with the NucleoSpin Gel and PCR Clean-up kit, then checked with Qubit and an Agilent 2100 Bioanalyzer. Libraries were sequenced on an Illumina MiSeq using 600-cycle, single-indexed, paired-end runs. In the authors' own workflow: MiXCR versions 2.12 and 3.0.5 were used to process TRB sequences. Each unique CDR3 nucleotide sequence was counted as one clone, and only productive sequences with at least two reads were retained. Shannon diversity, evenness, clonality (one minus evenness), and alpha-parameterized diversity profiles from alpha 0 to 5 were included as repertoire metrics. The IGoR algorithm was used to calculate generation probabilities for clones in the paired samples taken before and after chemotherapy. In TCRdb, the public reads were trimmed at Q25 with fastp and aligned with MiXCR, with productive beta chains retained. Rows with a matching CDR3 protein are joined into one entry that keeps the most common DNA and genes. TCRdb's processing, not the authors' own work, is the source of the V and J calls. The sample table holds about 2,500 distinct CDR3 sequences, of which roughly 26% were seen once. Less than 5.5% of the sample is held by the ten biggest clonotypes.

The chain couples TRBV4-2 to TRBJ2-5; no D gene call is confident. The TCR originated in a human donor in good health. Sequenced input: blood. This receptor carries the CDR3 CASSQDPQWETQYF. The nucleotides read TGTGCCAGCAGCCAAGATCCGCAGTGGGAGACCCAGTACTTC.